This T cell receptor (beta chain) derives from a study of cytomegalovirus exposure and HLA in healthy donors (dated by TCRdb to between 2016 and 2019). The study in broad terms: In an earlier analysis of under 600 of the donors, 276 Gb of sequence data and just under 120 million unique TCR beta sequences from about 179 million T cells were reported. Roughly 300 gigabases of sequencing data and tens of millions of unique TCR sequences were included in an early release covering several hundred HLA-typed donors. Among the roughly 390 genotyped donors, about 85% belonged to the genetic ancestry cluster associated with self-reported Caucasian donors. The study aimed to test whether cataloging public T cell receptors could reveal signatures of past pathogen exposure. The study used immunosequencing to profile the T cell repertoires of approximately 690 subjects and linked those repertoires to cytomegalovirus serostatus. Along with the approximately 650-subject first cohort, a separate validation cohort of over a hundred different subjects was used. To predict cytomegalovirus infection status, the study brought together high-throughput TCR immunosequencing, statistical association of individual TCRs with disease status, and machine learning. To study patterns of TCR occurrence, a later analysis re-analyzed previously published TCR beta repertoires from hundreds of donors and added high-resolution HLA genotyping. Rather than drawing on any new phenotypic data, the later analysis identified candidate immune exposures from TCR beta sequences and the way those sequences occurred across donors. To decide whether each TCR beta V gene segment behaved as functional or pseudogenic, an earlier analysis of 587 of the donors relied on high-throughput TCR beta sequencing. Donor age, sex, ethnicity and CMV serostatus were compiled alongside the repertoire data. A later genetic analysis used genome-wide SNP genotypes for about 60% of the roughly 700 donors, treating that subset as a discovery cohort. All discovery cohort repertoires had been generated using a single sequencing platform. Class I and class II HLA loci were covered by the typing at four-digit resolution. Typing coverage differed by locus: A, B, C, DRB1 and DQB1 were typed in roughly 620-630 donors, DQA1 in about 560, DPA1 in some 610, and DPB1 in just under 480. A handful of DR-DQ haplotypes were handled as single units for association and clustering because linkage in the cohort was strong. On average, roughly 200,000 unique TCR beta nucleotide sequences were sequenced per donor among fewer than 500 genotyped donors of the cohort, with 15% to 20% of those sequences being non-productive. The full study reports these points: At a false discovery rate of 0.05, a later analysis linked under 20,000 TCR beta sequences to specific HLA alleles. CMV serostatus was the only immune exposure information available for the cohort. Linkage disequilibrium might explain the correlated functional status among segregating V segments, but an unknown experimental factor could not be ruled out. In a later analysis, several top co-occurrence clusters were reported to appear linked to parvovirus B19, influenza, CMV and Epstein-Barr virus. In a later genetic analysis, a missense DCLRE1C variant was associated with V-gene and J-gene trimming of TCR beta chains, and the association was replicated in an independent cohort. The cohort was sequenced for TCR beta chains only, and without alpha or paired-chain data the features that could be detected were limited. According to a later analysis, most CMV-associated TCR beta chains appeared to be HLA-restricted, and the HLA associations seemed to be driven largely by CMV exposure. Presence/absence analyses assumed roughly uniform sequencing depth across donors, an assumption that may not hold. Most TCR sequences were observed very rarely across donors, whereas some public TCRs were present in many individuals. According to a later analysis, TCR association rates differed among HLA loci, with DRB1 alleles showing the most associated TCRs and HLA-C alleles showing the fewest. Because counts were too low, more than 15 rarely observed V segments, including chromosome 9 orphons, were left out of the earlier analysis of a few hundred of the donors. In a later analysis, HLA-associated TCR beta chains were found to be more clonally expanded and to have lower generation probabilities than equally common non-associated chains. Because HLA typing was unavailable for some donors at each locus, only the typed subset was used in association tests. In vitro tests confirmed that three of the cytomegalovirus-associated TCR beta chains recognize cytomegalovirus antigens. A total of fewer than 200 TCR beta chains were listed by the study as associated with cytomegalovirus. A further reported finding was that TCR beta sequences accurately predicted the HLA-A and HLA-B alleles for most subjects in the first cohort. In a later genetic analysis, fewer N-insertions in productive TCRs were reported among donors in an Asian-associated ancestry cluster than the approximately 670-donor mean. In both the original and validation cohorts, the classifier was reported to diagnose cytomegalovirus status with high specificity and sensitivity. The 87-base-pair reads could not distinguish some IMGT-functional V segments, including TRBV6-2 and TRBV6-3, so those segments were excluded. In an earlier analysis of more than 500 of the donors, most TCR beta V segments appeared in productive rearrangements about 87% or about 30% of the time, broadly matching IMGT annotations. When HLA alleles, especially DR and DQ, strongly co-occurred, attributing TCR associations to individual alleles was difficult. The authors suggested that the approach could potentially be generalized to other disease states and immunological phenotypes. A group of highly shared sequence variants was considered likely to be a technical artifact of the sequencing pipeline.

The library was produced with the immunoSEQ multiplex PCR assay. A mixture of 60 forward primers for TCR Vbeta segments and 13 reverse primers for TCR Jbeta segments was used in the multiplex PCR. Amplification of the CDR3 region of rearranged TCR beta genes was performed with a multiplex PCR assay on genomic DNA. The Illumina HiSeq System was used to sequence the amplified TCR beta libraries as 87-base-pair reads. Turning to the authors' computational methods: A later analysis counted approximately 76 million unique TCR beta chains across the 640 or so repertoires, and some 11 million of these chains were shared by at least two donors. To remove PCR and sequencing errors, raw reads were error-corrected and collapsed into unique sequences using a nearest-neighbor algorithm that merged closely related sequences. CDR3 sequences were aligned to IMGT reference sequences to assign V, D and J gene segments. Each retained sequence needed at least a six-nucleotide match to both a V gene segment and a J gene segment. Rearrangements were called productive when the CDR3 lacked stop codons and stayed in frame with V and J; all others were non-productive. CDR3 was defined by IMGT convention, running from the second conserved V-encoded cysteine to the conserved J-encoded phenylalanine. In an earlier analysis of more than 550 of the donors, sequences lacking an unambiguous match to a single V gene segment were excluded. An earlier analysis of 500 to 600 of the donors classified V segments as functional when productive rearrangements were above 56.7% and as segregating when the standard deviation between donors was above 5%. A statistical classification framework was built for diagnosing cytomegalovirus status from the catalog of TCR beta chain sequences. In a later analysis, V and J genes were assigned by comparing TCR nucleotide sequences against IMGT/GENE-DB human TR gene sequences. The TCRdist pipeline was used in a later analysis to assign CDR3 sequences and most-parsimonious VDJ recombination scenarios. In a later analysis, every TCR beta chain was defined by the combination of its CDR3 amino acid sequence and its V-gene family, and reads without a unique V-gene family were dropped. In a later analysis, around 600 highly shared, low-generation-probability nucleotide sequences were removed to address suspected cross-contamination and a sequencing artifact. In a later analysis, a clonal expansion index for each public chain was calculated from normalized within-repertoire ranks of inferred template counts. Generation probabilities in a later analysis came from a VDJ recombination model fitted to out-of-frame rearrangements, and those results were checked against IGoR. Hypergeometric tests were used in a later analysis to score TCR-TCR, TCR-HLA and TCR-CMV co-occurrence, with a repertoire-size bias correction applied to the TCR pairs. False discovery rates were estimated in a later analysis by permuting HLA or CMV assignments 20 times. In a later analysis, co-occurring TCRs were grouped using DBSCAN, with TCRdist sequence similarity added in when clustering inside HLA-allele-positive subsets. Co-occurrence clustering excluded repertoires with fewer than 30,000 or more than 120,000 public chains, plus five with anomalous nucleotide sharing. This immuneACCESS table, as held by TCRdb, lists in-frame sequences with V and J called but not all clones. Of the missing ones, under half trace to an unresolved V gene in checked studies; the others have no known cause. V and J calls and clone size follow that table, whereas D and trimming were derived from the DNA. The sample records fewer than 250,000 clones, roughly 80% of which are singletons. The ten most abundant clones make up approximately 0.39% of the sample.

In this sample, this clone turned up a few times. Its specific antigen is unknown. Nothing much larger sits one base from this clone, and base qualities are not available. The cohort consisted of 666 healthy bone marrow donors. At the time of sampling, all cohort members were nominally healthy, though unrecorded immune exposures were likely present. The donor was CMV seropositive and was included in the group of about 290 seropositive cohort members. Every donor gave a peripheral blood sample, and the peripheral blood mononuclear cells from that sample were used for TCR beta sequencing. Genomic DNA was extracted from the blood cell samples with the Qiagen DNeasy Blood Extraction Kit. The CDR3, from cysteine to phenylalanine, totals 14 residues. Kept here is only the CDR3 DNA, which spans 42 bases and is read in frame from base 1. The germline V gene supplies CDR1 MGHRA and CDR2 YSYEKL. V is clipped by 1 base and J by 7 bases, and the sequence between their germline boundaries is 13 bases long.

This clonotype was obtained from a male donor in good health and CMV-seropositive. Specimen: PBMCs. This receptor chain uses TRBV4-1 and TRBJ1-2; no D gene call is confident. The DNA sequence is as follows: TGCGCCAGCAGCCAAGGAAGAGCGGTCTCTGGCTACACCTTC. This translates into CASSQGRAVSGYTF.